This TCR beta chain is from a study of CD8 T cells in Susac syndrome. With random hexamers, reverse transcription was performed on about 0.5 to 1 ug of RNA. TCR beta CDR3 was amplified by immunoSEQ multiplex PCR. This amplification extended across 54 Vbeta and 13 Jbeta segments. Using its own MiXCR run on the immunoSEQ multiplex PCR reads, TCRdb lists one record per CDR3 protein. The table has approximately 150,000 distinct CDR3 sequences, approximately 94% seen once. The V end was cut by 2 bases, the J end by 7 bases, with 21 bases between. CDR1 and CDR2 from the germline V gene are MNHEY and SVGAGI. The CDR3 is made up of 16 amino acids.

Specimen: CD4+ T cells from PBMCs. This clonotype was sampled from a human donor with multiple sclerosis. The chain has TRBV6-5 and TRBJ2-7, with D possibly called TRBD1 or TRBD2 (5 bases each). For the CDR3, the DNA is TGTGCCAGCAGTTACGGACCCGGGACCCTTTCTCGGGAGCAGTACTTC. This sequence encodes CASSYGPGTLSREQYF.